The sequence of this T cell receptor beta chain was determined in a study of blood T cell repertoires in COVID-19. Study as a whole: Sites across the United States, Italy and Spain contributed samples from acute and convalescent COVID-19. T cells, B-cell-depleted T cells, or PBMCs supplied cDNA or gDNA.

Under the authors' procedure: Amplification of reference gene primers was used by the study to estimate nucleated cell counts. Data came from immunoSEQ multiplex PCR; TCRdb stores just in-frame clones and leaves some out. Clonal size and the V and J genes are those of that table, whereas D and trimming came from the DNA. The sample carries around 140,000 clones, 84% recorded once. The sequence was collected from a woman aged 80 or over with acute or convalescent COVID-19. Sequencing was carried out using peripheral blood.

The CDR3 here is CSASQGAYQANYGYTF. DNA for the CDR3: TGCAGTGCTAGTCAGGGGGCTTATCAAGCTAACTATGGCTACACCTTC. This rearrangement joins TRBV20-1 to TRBJ1-2, with 8 nucleotides matching TRBD1. CDR3 length equals 16 residues. CDR1 DFQATT and CDR2 SNEGSKA come from the germline V gene (reference sequence). V lost 3 bases to trimming and J lost 0 bases; unmatched junction nucleotides: 9.